Following are 18 T cell receptor beta chains from one sample sequenced in a study of blood T cell repertoires in COVID-19. Some clones are missing from TCRdb's copy, which holds only in-frame ones; the method was immunoSEQ multiplex PCR. The sample includes 120,000 or so clones, around 90% of them seen just once. The material sequenced was peripheral blood. All receptors come from a woman aged 45-60 years with active or convalescent COVID-19.

In this sample, this clone turned up once. The J gene is TRBJ2-3, the V gene TRBV6-5; TRBD1 agrees at 11 bases. This CDR3 contains 15 residues. Per the germline V gene, CDR1 is MNHEY and CDR2 is SVGAGI. The trim removed 0 bases at V and 7 bases at J, leaving 3 bases unmatched. The CDR3 protein is CASSYSGQGAHTQYF. In DNA, the CDR3 is TGTGCCAGCAGTTACTCTGGACAGGGGGCACATACGCAGTATTTT.

The genes are TRBV7-6 and TRBJ2-3; D remains ambiguous. CDR1 SGHVS and CDR2 FNYEAQ come from the germline V gene. The CDR3 runs to 12 residues. V lost 4 bases to trimming and J lost 4 bases, with 6 bases between them. The CDR3: CASSSYSDTQYF. The DNA of the CDR3 is TGTGCCAGCAGCTCTTATTCAGATACGCAGTATTTT.

This clone appeared a few times. In DNA, the CDR3 is TGTGCCAGCAGCCCCCTAGAGGACGAGCAGTACTTC. Protein sequence: CASSPLEDEQYF. This chain uses TRBV5-5 with TRBJ2-7; D remains unclear. CDR3 length: 12 amino acids. With 4 bases removed from V and 5 bases from J, the gap between germline ends came to 10 bases. Germline V gene sequence: CDR1 SGHKS, CDR2 YYEKEE (reference sequence).

The V call is TRBV18, the J call TRBJ2-3; D is possibly TRBD1 (5 bases). With 0 bases removed from V and 4 bases from J, the gap between germline ends came to 17 bases. The CDR3 spans 17 residues. Germline lookup yields CDR1 KGHSH and CDR2 LQKENI. The CDR3 DNA follows: TGTGCCAGCTCACCACCGACACCAGGGTCCAAGTCAGATACGCAGTATTTT. As protein: CASSPPTPGSKSDTQYF.

The V call is TRBV18, the J call TRBJ2-5; 7 bases match TRBD1. Trimming took 1 base from V and 2 from J; bases not matched to a gene: 4. This CDR3 has 15 amino acids. From germline, CDR1 is KGHSH and CDR2 LQKENI. Here the CDR3 reads CASSPLDRRQETQYF. CDR3 bases: TGTGCCAGCTCACCACTGGACAGGAGACAAGAGACCCAGTACTTC.

The V call is TRBV7-9, the J call TRBJ2-3, with a tentative D call TRBD2 (5 bases). Germline V gene sequence: CDR1 SEHNR, CDR2 FQNEAQ (reference sequence). The CDR3 extends over 17 amino acids. Trimming cost V 5 bases and J 2 bases, with 20 bases left between them. The CDR3 is CASSPPRSPSFTDTQYF. Here the CDR3 DNA reads TGTGCCAGCAGCCCACCACGGTCGCCTAGCTTCACAGATACGCAGTATTTT.

The CDR3 here is CASSTGQGGTEAFF. The CDR3 nucleotides are TGTGCCAGCAGCACCGGACAGGGAGGCACTGAAGCTTTCTTT. The chain uses TRBV11-3 and TRBJ1-1; 8 nucleotides line up with TRBD1. This CDR3 region has 14 residues. The germline V gene encodes CDR1 SGHNT and CDR2 YENEEA. Trimming at V came to 5 bases and at J to 4 bases, leaving 6 bases not matched to a gene.

This clone has just one count. The chain is built from TRBV5-8 and TRBJ2-7, with 7 bases aligning to TRBD2. V gave up 4 bases and J gave up 6 bases; unmatched junction bases: 4. From germline, CDR1 is SGHTS and CDR2 YDEGEE. The CDR3 has 12 amino acids. The CDR3 region has the DNA TGTGCCAGCAGCCTCCCGGGGGGCGAGCAGTACTTC. Translation gives CASSLPGGEQYF.

The table lists this clone with a count of one. This sequence joins TRBV7-2 and TRBJ1-2, with D tentatively TRBD1 (6 bases). Germline loops: CDR1 SGHTA, CDR2 FQGNSA. Trimming stripped 1 base from V and 4 bases from J, with 7 bases between. The CDR3 totals 13 residues. The CDR3 DNA follows: TGTGCCAGCAGCTTAGGGACAGTCTATGGCTACACCTTC. It specifies CASSLGTVYGYTF.

The chain recombines TRBV5-1 with TRBJ2-7; D possibly corresponds to TRBD2 (7 bases). V dropped 4 bases and J dropped 6 bases, with 23 bases sitting between them. The CDR3 length is 16 residues. Germline V CDR1 and CDR2: SGHRS, YFSETQ. The chain's CDR3 is CASSRGASGRGGEQYF. In DNA form, the CDR3 reads TGCGCCAGCAGCCGGGGGGCTAGCGGAAGAGGTGGCGAGCAGTACTTC.

The chain couples TRBV4-1 to TRBJ1-5; D is ambiguous. The V and J ends lost 4 bases and 3 bases respectively, with 7 bases between them. CDR1 is MGHRA, CDR2 YSYEKL, per germline. CDR3 length equals 13 residues. The CDR3 sequence is CASSREYNQPQHF. Written as DNA, the CDR3 is TGCGCCAGCAGCCGAGAGTACAATCAGCCCCAGCATTTT.

The chain recombines TRBV5-5 with TRBJ1-2; D remains ambiguous. This CDR3 is 13 amino acids long. The V end was cut by 4 bases, the J end by 3 bases, with 10 bases between. CDR1 and CDR2 (germline): SGHKS, YYEKEE (reference sequence). CDR3 loop: CASSLNSDYGYTF. The DNA of the CDR3 is TGTGCCAGCAGCCTGAATAGCGACTATGGCTACACCTTC.

This rearrangement joins TRBV7-3 to TRBJ2-1; 7 bases map to TRBD1. V gave up 2 bases and J gave up 1 base; unmatched junction bases: 2. CDR1 is SGHTA, CDR2 FQGTGA, per germline. The CDR3 has 15 amino acids. The CDR3 loop reads CASSLGRGSYNEQFF. CDR3 nucleotides: TGTGCCAGCAGCTTAGGCAGGGGGTCCTACAATGAGCAGTTCTTC.

This clone was counted only a few times. The genes are TRBV18 and TRBJ2-2; the D is unclear. Trimming removed 2 bases at V and 6 bases at J, with 13 bases between. The CDR3 spans 15 residues. The germline gives CDR1 KGHSH, CDR2 LQKENI. CDR3 protein: CASSPKTPAAGELFF. In nucleotides, the CDR3 is TGTGCCAGCTCACCAAAGACCCCGGCGGCCGGGGAGCTGTTTTTT.

The chain carries TRBV2 and TRBJ1-2; tentatively, D is TRBD1 (5 bases). The V end lost 5 bases, the J end lost 3 bases, and 13 bases lay between the germline ends. The CDR3 runs to 14 residues. The germline CDR1 and CDR2 sequences are SNHLY and FYNNEI. CDR3 protein: CASSPSQGYYGYTF. DNA of the CDR3: TGTGCCAGCAGTCCGTCGCAGGGATACTATGGCTACACCTTC.

The chain couples TRBV7-8 to TRBJ2-7, with D possibly matching TRBD2 (5 bases). Germline V gives CDR1 SGHVS, CDR2 FQNEAQ. The CDR3 runs 14 residues. V lost 5 bases, J lost 3 bases, and 14 bases lay in between. CDR3 residues: CASSRTGINYEQYF. The CDR3, as DNA: TGTGCCAGCAGCAGGACTGGAATTAACTACGAGCAGTACTTC.

The chain recombines TRBV5-1 with TRBJ2-5, with 9 bases matching TRBD1. The CDR3 spans 15 residues. With 5 bases clipped from V and 2 bases from J, the junction kept 7 bases outside the gene matches. In germline, CDR1 is SGHRS, CDR2 YFSETQ. The CDR3 DNA reads TGCGCCAGCAGGCCTCCGGGACAGGGACAAGAGACCCAGTACTTC. Translating it yields CASRPPGQGQETQYF.

This clone was counted only a few times. V and J are TRBV18 and TRBJ2-3, with TRBD1 as a possible D gene (6 bases). The V gene's germline CDR1 is KGHSH and CDR2 LQKENI. The CDR3 runs to 16 residues. V was cut by 0 bases and J by 0 bases, with 10 bases left in between. The CDR3 is CASSPPTGFSTDTQYF. In DNA form, the CDR3 reads TGTGCCAGCTCACCACCGACAGGATTCAGCACAGATACGCAGTATTTT.